This T cell receptor beta chain is drawn from a study of T cells in Graves' hyperthyroidism and ophthalmopathy (dated by TCRdb to about 2019). Background for the entire study: Peripheral blood samples were taken at initial diagnosis, before any treatment was given. Following sampling, methimazole starting at 30 mg daily was given to hyperthyroidism patients, and high-dose intravenous methylprednisolone was given to ophthalmopathy patients. In addition, the study compared T-cell repertoires in thyroid tissue and in blood from 6 or 7 Graves' hyperthyroidism patients. To identify TCR V-J signatures that set the groups apart, the researchers used a discovery cohort of 100 patients, made up of approximately 43 with Graves' ophthalmopathy and around 58 with stable Graves' hyperthyroidism. The 85 to 100 discovery patients were divided at random into training and test sets in a 7:3 ratio. The paper describes TCR Vbeta CDR3 sequencing of roughly 130 peripheral blood samples, made up of 43 ophthalmopathy patients, around 78 hyperthyroidism patients and some 17 progressor patients. Prospective prediction of ophthalmopathy was tested in an independent validation cohort consisting of 18 to 20 hyperthyroidism patients and more than 15 patients who later progressed to ophthalmopathy. What the authors observed across the whole study: A 13 V-J signature model separated ophthalmopathy from stable hyperthyroidism, with roughly 88% sensitivity and 81.08% specificity in cross-validation and 80%/75% in testing. In validation, the model predicted progression to ophthalmopathy a median of roughly 6.2 months before onset, with roughly 68% sensitivity and just under 75% specificity. Sample size was not statistically predetermined, and blinding of investigators to group allocation was not performed. Most expanded thyroid clonotypes (frequency above 0.001) were also detected in blood, suggesting blood repertoires may reflect thyroid immune responses.

V drops 4 bases and J drops 0 bases, leaving 10 bases in between. The CDR3 starts with the cysteine, ends with the phenylalanine, and has 15 residues. Just the 45-base CDR3 DNA is kept, in frame starting at base 1. For CDR1 and CDR2, the germline V gene lists SGHAT and FQNNGV. Graves' hyperthyroidism was defined as stable when no progression to ophthalmopathy occurred over 18 months of follow-up. The hyperthyroidism patients were between 18 and 65 years old and newly diagnosed, with a disease duration of less than 2 months. Exclusion was applied to patients with uncontrolled infections, other autoimmune diseases, pregnancy or lactation. Diagnoses were established on the basis of clinical symptoms, serum thyroxine and TRAb, thyroid ultrasound, and orbital computed tomography. PBMCs were isolated from roughly 10 ml of fresh peripheral blood by Ficoll-Paque density gradient centrifugation. Total RNA was extracted with Trizol reagent, and quality was checked on an Agilent 2100 Bioanalyzer.

TCR beta CDR3 regions were amplified from RNA transcripts. A first-round RT-PCR of the TCR CDR3 used the HTBI primer set with the Qiagen OneStep RT-PCR kit. Libraries were constructed in a second round of multiplex PCR, after which size selection and purification were performed. Libraries were sequenced paired-end with 100 bp reads on an Illumina HiSeq2000. As for how the authors treated the data: Raw data were processed with SOAPnuke, discarding reads with adapters, uncalled bases, mean Phred below 15, or no exact constant-primer or identifier match. High-quality paired reads were merged with COPE v1.2.5, and unique nucleotide sequences were defined as clonotypes. Clonotypes were aligned to IMGT TRBV, TRBD and TRBJ reference segments using MiTCR v1.1. Only V-J combinations with frequency above 0.0001, covering roughly 99% of repertoires, were analysed. The TCS score was defined as F50 (clonal expansion) divided by E x V (chaos), with BLOSUM62-based TCRdist calculated between CDR3 peptides within each V-J. Welch's t-statistics and random forest reduced some 510 V-J features to under 15, which were used in a naive Bayes classifier (R e1071). TCRdb cleaned the public reads at Q25 with fastp, built clones with MiXCR and kept in-frame beta chains. Records with the same CDR3 protein are collapsed into one entry carrying the most frequent genes and DNA. Clone size and V and J calls follow TCRdb, not the original study. The sample records about 740,000 distinct CDR3 sequences, 14% of which are singletons. The ten largest clones take up 10% of the sample.

This clonotype occurred many times. No antigen is known for it. Qualities for individual bases were not recorded, and no much larger clone is one base off. Source material: blood. Here the chain combines TRBV11-2 and TRBJ1-3; TRBD1 is perhaps the D gene, given 6 matching bases. This TCR derives from a woman between 18 and 30 years old with Graves' hyperthyroidism. CDR3 loop: CASSSNRVSGNTIYF. The DNA sequence follows: TGTGCCAGCAGCTCAAACAGGGTCTCTGGAAACACCATATATTTT.